This passage covers 3 T cell receptor beta chains from one sample sequenced in a study of T cells in Graves' hyperthyroidism and ophthalmopathy. What was amplified from RNA transcripts were TCR beta CDR3 regions. TCR CDR3 regions were first amplified by RT-PCR with HTBI primers. One entry per CDR3 protein results from TCRdb running MiXCR on the multiplex PCR reads. Of 350,000 or so distinct CDR3 sequences listed, around 20% are singletons. The specimen was blood. The source is a woman in her fifties or sixties with Graves' hyperthyroidism.

This clonotype occurred a few times. V and J are TRBV7-3 and TRBJ2-5, with 11 nucleotides matching TRBD2. The CDR3 covers 15 residues. Germline CDR1 reads SGHTA; CDR2 reads FQGTGA. Trimming at V came to 5 bases and at J to 2 bases, leaving 4 bases not matched to a gene. CDR3 in amino acids: CASSIGTSGQETQYF. In DNA form, the CDR3 reads TGTGCCAGCAGCATCGGGACTAGCGGACAAGAGACCCAGTACTTC.

In its sample, this clonotype was seen a few times. The chain employs TRBV24-1 and TRBJ2-3; no firm D call. In germline, CDR1 is KGHDR, CDR2 SFDVKD. V shed 6 bases and J shed 3 bases, with 12 bases lying between them. The CDR3 is 14 residues long. The DNA for the CDR3 is TGTGCCACCAGTCGTTTCGGGTTAACAGATACGCAGTATTTT. Translated, it gives CATSRFGLTDTQYF.

This clonotype was counted ten times or more. The rearrangement uses TRBV19 and TRBJ1-1, with 7 bases matching TRBD1. This CDR3 spans 13 amino acids. The ends lost 4 bases at V and 7 bases at J; junction bases unmatched: 6. Germline CDR1 and CDR2: LNHDA and SQIVND (reference sequence). CDR3 sequence: CASSRDSYDEAFF. The CDR3, as DNA: TGTGCCAGTAGTAGGGACAGTTACGATGAAGCTTTCTTT.